Sequencing of this TCR beta chain was carried out in a study of control samples from healthy donors and cancer patients. With 3 bases clipped from V and 5 bases from J, the junction kept 1 base outside the gene matches. This CDR3 spans 13 amino acids. Germline lookup yields CDR1 SGHTA and CDR2 FQGTGA. Assay: immunoSEQ multiplex PCR; the TCRdb copy retains only in-frame clones and omits some. The data contain 54,000 or so clones, roughly 94% of them singletons. The clonotype was recovered from a man under 40 in good health. V usage is TRBV7-3 and J usage is TRBJ1-2; TRBD1 matches 9 bases. Sample: blood. The CDR3 sequence: CASSFGTGYGYTF. The CDR3 DNA sequence: TGTGCCAGCAGCTTTGGGACAGGGTATGGCTACACCTTC. The full variable domain, with the rest looked up from reference TRBV7-3 and TRBJ1-2, is GAGVSQTPSNKVTEKGKYVELRCDPISGHTALYWYRQSLGQGPEFLIYFQGTGAADDSGLPNDRFFAVRPEGSVSTLKIQRTERGDSAVYLCASSFGTGYGYTFGSGTRLTVV.